The clone carrying this T cell receptor beta chain showed up many times. Its cognate antigen is unknown. The entry originates in a study of CD8 T cells in ankylosing spondylitis. Broader study findings: Seemingly distinctive of ankylosing spondylitis blood was a TCR beta motif formed by eight highly homologous variants.

TCRdb independently ran MiXCR on the 5' RACE reads; one entry per CDR3 protein. Of approximately 240,000 distinct CDR3 sequences in the sample, over 9.5% were seen once. The TCR sequence derives from a male donor with ankylosing spondylitis or in good health (not recorded which). Sequencing was performed on blood, either unsorted or a sorted T cell fraction (not recorded which).

The CDR3 spells CASSLDTGRSYEQYF. The CDR3 DNA sequence: TGCGCCAGCAGCTTGGATACAGGGCGGTCCTACGAGCAGTACTTC. This chain joins TRBV5-1 and TRBJ2-7, with D possibly TRBD1 on 6 matching bases. CDR1 is SGHRS, CDR2 YFSETQ, per germline. V dropped 0 bases and J dropped 1 base, with 11 bases sitting between them. CDR3 length: 15 amino acids.